One TCR beta chain is described in this entry. Its specificity is unknown. The data were obtained in a study of siplizumab effects on memory and regulatory T cells. Regarding the study as a whole: Suppressive activity of Tregs proliferating in siplizumab cultures remained unconfirmed. With siplizumab, Treg-derived clones averaged around 69% of mappable alloreactive CD4+ clones, versus 25% to 30% in controls.

The method was immunoSEQ multiplex PCR; TCRdb's version includes in-frame clones alone and lacks a portion of them. The table has more than 70,000 clones, about 95% seen once. The CDR3 extends over 15 amino acids. Trimming shortened V by 0 bases and J by 1 base, and 9 bases separated the two germline ends. Germline CDR1 SGHAT, CDR2 FQNNGV. Sequencing input: CD8+ T cells sorted from blood. The chain couples TRBV11-2 to TRBJ1-2; weak D call: TRBD1 (5 bases). This TCR was sampled from a human donor in good health. The CDR3 reads CASSLEHGGNYGYTF. The CDR3 DNA sequence: TGTGCCAGCAGCTTAGAGCACGGGGGTAACTATGGCTACACCTTC.